Shown below are 23 T cell receptor beta chains from a single sample sequenced in a study of blood T cell repertoires in COVID-19 (dated by TCRdb to 2020 to 2021). Libraries were made using the immunoSEQ multiplex PCR assay. TCRdb took this table from immuneACCESS and kept in-frame rearrangements with V and J called. Such tables lack part of the clones; where checked against another copy, unresolved V genes explain under half of the gap, and the rest is unexplained. The sample table contains roughly 49,000 clones; only one count was recorded for around 83% of them. The ten largest account for approximately 6.1% of the sample. The sample was peripheral blood. Receptors originate from a woman aged 80 or over with acute or convalescent COVID-19.

DNA for the CDR3: TGTGCCAGCAGCTTGTTCCTGGGGGGTGAGGACACTGAAGCTTTCTTT. Its protein product is CASSLFLGGEDTEAFF. V gene TRBV5-8 combines with J gene TRBJ1-1, with a weak D call TRBD1 (5 bases). The CDR3 is made up of 16 amino acids. V shed 1 base and J shed 3 bases, with 16 bases lying between them. CDR1 and CDR2 from the germline V gene are SGHTS and YDEGEE.

This chain uses TRBV19 with TRBJ2-1; D unclear. Germline values: CDR1 LNHDA, CDR2 SQIVND (reference sequence). With 7 bases removed from V and 4 bases from J, the gap between germline ends came to 8 bases. The CDR3 loop spans 12 amino acids. CDR3: CASTNKYNEQFF. CDR3 nucleotide sequence: TGTGCCAGTACCAACAAATACAATGAGCAGTTCTTC.

The V and J genes are TRBV10-1 and TRBJ1-1, with D possibly being TRBD1 (6 bases). Germline V gene data show CDR1 as WNHNN and CDR2 as SYGVQD (reference sequence). V was clipped by 6 bases and J by 5 bases, with 10 bases between them. The CDR3 has 12 residues. The CDR3 spells CASSQGWTEAFF. CDR3 coding DNA: TGCGCCAGCAGCCAGGGGTGGACTGAAGCTTTCTTT.

This chain joins TRBV19 and TRBJ1-2, with TRBD1 identical over 9 bases. The CDR3 spans 16 residues. Trimming took 2 bases from V and 2 from J; bases not matched to a gene: 6. Germline loops: CDR1 LNHDA, CDR2 SQIVND (reference sequence). The CDR3 loop reads CASSILQGARNYGYTF. The CDR3 nucleotides read TGTGCCAGTAGTATACTACAGGGGGCTCGCAACTATGGCTACACCTTC.

This rearrangement joins TRBV19 to TRBJ1-1, with TRBD1 identical over 9 bases. V lost 5 bases, J lost 4 bases, and 5 bases stayed unmatched. CDR3 length: 14 residues. CDR1 LNHDA and CDR2 SQIVND come from the germline V gene (reference sequence). The CDR3 sequence is CASSWTGVGTEAFF. The CDR3 coding sequence is TGTGCCAGTAGTTGGACAGGGGTGGGCACTGAAGCTTTCTTT.

The chain uses TRBV3-1 (or the pseudogene TRBV3-2) and TRBJ1-6; 8 positions match TRBD1. The CDR3 has 14 amino acids. The germline V gene has CDR1 LGHDT and CDR2 YNNKEL (reference sequence). The J segment lost 8 bases and the V segment lost 3 bases, leaving 3 bases of the junction unmatched. This CDR3 is CASSHGQGHSPLHF. CDR3 DNA: TGTGCCAGCAGCCATGGACAGGGACATTCACCCCTCCACTTT.

The chain is built from TRBV5-1 and TRBJ1-6; D gene ambiguous. V lost 0 bases to trimming and J lost 5 bases, with 3 bases between them. The germline V gene encodes CDR1 SGHRS and CDR2 YFSETQ. This CDR3 spans 13 amino acids. The CDR3 coding sequence is TGCGCCAGCAGCTTGGCCGATAATTCACCCCTCCACTTT. Translation: CASSLADNSPLHF. Variable domain in full (rest from reference TRBV5-1 and TRBJ1-6): KAGVTQTPRYLIKTRGQQVTLSCSPISGHRSVSWYQQTPGQGLQFLFEYFSETQRNKGNFPGRFSGRQFSNSRSEMNVSTLELGDSALYLCASSLADNSPLHFGNGTRLTVT.

This clone has just one count. The germline gene is not matched at one end of the junction; a read error may be the cause. V gene TRBV6-4 combines with J gene TRBJ2-7; TRBD2 aligns across 12 bases. The CDR3 is 19 amino acids. Per the germline V gene, CDR1 is MRHNA and CDR2 is SNTAGT. CDR3 nucleotides: TGTGCCCGCAGAGGTAGGCTAGCGGGGGGGCAGGTATGTGACTACGAGCAGTACTTC. This codes for CARRGRLAGGQVCDYEQYF.

This chain connects TRBV5-8 to TRBJ2-2; D is perhaps TRBD1 (5 bases). Trimming took off 1 base at V and 0 bases at J, with 19 bases between the two ends. Looked up from germline, CDR1 is SGHTS and CDR2 is YDEGEE. The length of the CDR3 is 19 residues. The CDR3 nucleotides are TGTGCCAGCAGCTTGTCGGCAGGGTCATACTATCCGAACACCGGGGAGCTGTTTTTT. It codes for CASSLSAGSYYPNTGELFF.

The chain employs TRBV6-5 and TRBJ2-5; 8 bases are shared with TRBD2. V lost 6 bases, J lost 1 base, and 1 base stayed unmatched. The CDR3 has 13 residues. The germline V gene encodes CDR1 MNHEY and CDR2 SVGAGI. CDR3 protein: CASRGTSQETQYF. CDR3 sequence (DNA): TGTGCCAGCAGAGGGACTAGCCAAGAGACCCAGTACTTC.

The chain recombines TRBV12-3 or TRBV12-4 with TRBJ2-3; TRBD2 might be the D (6 bases). With 5 bases removed from V and 10 bases from J, the gap between germline ends came to 13 bases. The CDR3 extends over 12 amino acids. The CDR3 nucleotides are TGTGCCAGCAGTCTCGGGGGATTTGCGCAGTATTTT. This encodes CASSLGGFAQYF.

This sequence joins TRBV29-1 and TRBJ2-3, with D perhaps TRBD2 (6 bases). CDR1 and CDR2 (germline): SQVTM, ANQGSEA. CDR3 size: 13 residues. Trimming stripped 4 bases from V and 6 bases from J, with 14 bases between. The CDR3 region has the DNA TGCAGCGTTGCAAGGGGCAGCGGGGATACGCAGTATTTT. Translating gives CSVARGSGDTQYF.

The chain couples TRBV7-6 to TRBJ2-1; D call uncertain. This CDR3 is built from 15 residues. Per germline, CDR1 SGHVS and CDR2 FNYEAQ. The V gene lost 5 bases and the J gene lost 0 bases, with 11 bases spanning the gap. This CDR3 reads CASSPLTGSYNEQFF. CDR3 coding DNA: TGTGCCAGCAGCCCCCTAACGGGCTCCTACAATGAGCAGTTCTTC.

This rearrangement joins TRBV6-5 to TRBJ2-5, with 7 bases aligning to TRBD1. The CDR3 extends over 16 amino acids. Germline CDR1 reads MNHEY; CDR2 reads SVGAGI. Trimming removed 2 bases from V and 5 bases from J; junction bases left unmatched: 11. CDR3 in amino acids: CASSYPDSQGWETQYF. DNA for the CDR3: TGTGCCAGCAGTTACCCTGATTCACAGGGGTGGGAGACCCAGTACTTC.

In the case of this clone: This same CDR3 is encoded by further DNA sequences in the sample. V usage is TRBV2 and J usage is TRBJ2-1; perhaps TRBD2 as D (6 bases). V gave up 3 bases and J gave up 5 bases, with 11 bases separating them. This CDR3 spans 14 amino acids. CDR1 SNHLY and CDR2 FYNNEI come from the germline V gene. For the CDR3, the DNA is TGTGCCAGCAGTGACTGGACTACGAACAATGAGCAGTTCTTC. Translated: CASSDWTTNNEQFF.

The rearrangement uses TRBV19 and TRBJ2-6; possible D gene TRBD1, 6 bases. V lost 6 bases and J 1 base, leaving 16 bases between the germline ends. The CDR3 has 17 residues. CDR1 and CDR2 (germline): LNHDA, SQIVND (reference sequence). CDR3 DNA sequence: TGTGCCAGTAGCGCTACAGGGTTAAGGTCTGGGGCCAACGTCCTGACTTTC. This codes for CASSATGLRSGANVLTF.

The chain is built from TRBV9 and TRBJ1-2; D not certain. The CDR3 is made up of 12 amino acids. Trimming removed 4 bases from V and 10 bases from J, with 14 bases in between. Germline values: CDR1 SGDLS, CDR2 YYNGEE. The CDR3 is CASSLRVGPYTF. DNA of the CDR3: TGTGCCAGCAGCCTCCGGGTAGGCCCCTACACCTTC.

V usage is TRBV2 and J usage is TRBJ2-5; no definite D call. This CDR3 is built from 14 residues. Trimming took off 4 bases at V and 8 bases at J, with 17 bases between the two ends. In germline, CDR1 is SNHLY, CDR2 FYNNEI. This CDR3 is CASSVYGQIETQYF. CDR3 in DNA: TGTGCCAGCAGTGTATATGGGCAGATTGAAACCCAGTACTTC.

This clone has just one count. The chain carries TRBV6-2 or TRBV6-3 and TRBJ2-5; 8 bases are a match to TRBD2. Germline V gives CDR1 MNHEY, CDR2 SVGEGT. The CDR3 has 14 residues. The trim removed 3 bases at V and 5 bases at J, leaving 5 bases unmatched. CDR3 residues: CASSYFSGGETQYF. CDR3 bases: TGTGCCAGCAGTTATTTCAGCGGGGGTGAGACCCAGTACTTC.

The CDR3 loop reads CASSKCQGRNEQFF. The CDR3 DNA follows: TGTGCCAGCAGCAAATGTCAGGGGCGCAATGAGCAGTTCTTC. The chain combines TRBV21-1 with TRBJ2-1; TRBD1, the table's D call, lacks a check against the DNA. TRBV21-1 is termed a pseudogene. The CDR3 sequence is 14 residues long.

The V and J genes are TRBV14 and TRBJ1-1; D ambiguous. The CDR3 has 15 amino acids. V was cut by 4 bases and J by 2 bases, with 14 bases left in between. Germline CDR1 reads SGHDN; CDR2 reads FVKESK. The CDR3 sequence is CASSPFLAGNTEAFF. The CDR3 bases are TGTGCCAGCAGCCCATTCTTGGCAGGCAACACTGAAGCTTTCTTT.

The chain uses TRBV5-5 and TRBJ1-3, with unresolved D. The germline V gene encodes CDR1 SGHKS and CDR2 YYEKEE (reference sequence). The V gene lost 4 bases and the J gene lost 7 bases, with 9 bases spanning the gap. This CDR3 comprises 12 residues. The CDR3 DNA reads TGTGCCAGCAGCCTTCAGTCCAACACCATATATTTT. It encodes CASSLQSNTIYF.

The chain uses TRBV21-1 and TRBJ1-3; the table assigns TRBD1, which was not confirmed against the DNA. TRBV21-1 is listed as a pseudogene. This CDR3 spans 14 amino acids. The CDR3 bases are TGTGCCTATGGAGCAGGGGCGACTGGAAACACCATATATTTT. Translating gives CAYGAGATGNTIYF.